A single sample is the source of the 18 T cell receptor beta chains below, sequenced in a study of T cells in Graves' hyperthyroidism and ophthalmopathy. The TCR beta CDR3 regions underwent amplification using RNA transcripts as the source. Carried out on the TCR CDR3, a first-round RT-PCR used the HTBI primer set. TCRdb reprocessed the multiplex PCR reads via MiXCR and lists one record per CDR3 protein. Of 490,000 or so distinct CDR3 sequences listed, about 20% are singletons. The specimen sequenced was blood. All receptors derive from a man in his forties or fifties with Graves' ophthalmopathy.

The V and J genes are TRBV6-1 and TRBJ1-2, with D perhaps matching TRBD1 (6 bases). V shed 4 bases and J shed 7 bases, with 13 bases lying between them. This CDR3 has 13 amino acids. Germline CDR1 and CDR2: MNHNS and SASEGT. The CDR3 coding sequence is TGTGCCAGCAGTGGGACAGCCTACCCTGGCTACACCTTC. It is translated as CASSGTAYPGYTF.

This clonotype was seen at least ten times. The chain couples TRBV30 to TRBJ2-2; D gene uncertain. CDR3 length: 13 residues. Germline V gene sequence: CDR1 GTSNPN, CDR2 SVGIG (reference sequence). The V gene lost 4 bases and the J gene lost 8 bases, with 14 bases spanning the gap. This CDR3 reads CAWMRTRWGELFF. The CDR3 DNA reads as TGTGCCTGGATGAGGACGCGGTGGGGGGAGCTGTTTTTT.

CDR3 region: CASSLLAGAHTDTQYF. DNA of the CDR3: TGTGCCAGCAGTTTATTAGCAGGGGCACACACAGATACGCAGTATTTT. The rearrangement links TRBV27 to TRBJ2-3; tentatively, D is TRBD1 (6 bases). V lost 1 base to trimming and J lost 2 bases, with 13 bases between them. The CDR3 spans 16 residues. Germline V gene lookup returns CDR1 MNHEY and CDR2 SMNVEV (reference sequence).

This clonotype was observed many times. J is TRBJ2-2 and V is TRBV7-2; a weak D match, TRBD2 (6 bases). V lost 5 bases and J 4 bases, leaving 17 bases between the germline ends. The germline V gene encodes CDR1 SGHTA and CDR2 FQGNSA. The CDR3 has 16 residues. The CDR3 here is CASSTWTGAVTGELFF. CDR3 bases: TGTGCCAGCAGCACCTGGACGGGAGCGGTCACCGGGGAGCTGTTTTTT.

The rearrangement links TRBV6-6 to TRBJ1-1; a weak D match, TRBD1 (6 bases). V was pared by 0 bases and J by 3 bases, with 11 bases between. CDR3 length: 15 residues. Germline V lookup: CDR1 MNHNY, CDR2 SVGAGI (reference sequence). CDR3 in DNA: TGTGCCAGCAGTTACTCCGGCGGGGGGCACACTGAAGCTTTCTTT. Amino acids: CASSYSGGGHTEAFF.

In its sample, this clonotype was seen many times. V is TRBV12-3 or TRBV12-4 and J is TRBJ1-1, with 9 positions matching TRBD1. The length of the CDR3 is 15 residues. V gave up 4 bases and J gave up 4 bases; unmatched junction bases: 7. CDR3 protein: CASSSLDRGSTEAFF. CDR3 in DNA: TGTGCCAGCAGTTCCTTAGACAGGGGGTCCACTGAAGCTTTCTTT.

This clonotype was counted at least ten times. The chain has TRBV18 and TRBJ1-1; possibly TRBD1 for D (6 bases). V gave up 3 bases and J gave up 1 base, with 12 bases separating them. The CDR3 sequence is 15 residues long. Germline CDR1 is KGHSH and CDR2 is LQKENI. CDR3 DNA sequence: TGTGCCAGCTCACCGAAGGGGGTAGGGAACACTGAAGCTTTCTTT. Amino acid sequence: CASSPKGVGNTEAFF. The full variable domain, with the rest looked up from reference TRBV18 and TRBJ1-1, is NAGVMQNPRHLVRRRGQEARLRCSPMKGHSHVYWYRQLPEEGLKFMVYLQKENIIDESGMPKERFSAEFPKEGPSILRIQQVVRGDSAAYFCASSPKGVGNTEAFFGQGTRLTVV.

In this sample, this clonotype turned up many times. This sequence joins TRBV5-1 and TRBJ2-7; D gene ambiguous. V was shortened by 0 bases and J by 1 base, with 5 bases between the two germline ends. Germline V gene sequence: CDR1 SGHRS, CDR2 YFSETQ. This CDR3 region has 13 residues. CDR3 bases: TGCGCCAGCAGCTTGGACAATTCCTACGAGCAGTACTTC. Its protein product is CASSLDNSYEQYF.

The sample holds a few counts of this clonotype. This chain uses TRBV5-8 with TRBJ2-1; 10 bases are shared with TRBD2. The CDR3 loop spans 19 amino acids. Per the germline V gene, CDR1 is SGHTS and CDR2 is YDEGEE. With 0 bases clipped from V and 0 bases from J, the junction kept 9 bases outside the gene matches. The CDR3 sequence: CASSLAGLAIRSSYNEQFF. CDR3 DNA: TGTGCCAGCAGCTTGGCGGGACTAGCGATACGGAGCTCCTACAATGAGCAGTTCTTC.

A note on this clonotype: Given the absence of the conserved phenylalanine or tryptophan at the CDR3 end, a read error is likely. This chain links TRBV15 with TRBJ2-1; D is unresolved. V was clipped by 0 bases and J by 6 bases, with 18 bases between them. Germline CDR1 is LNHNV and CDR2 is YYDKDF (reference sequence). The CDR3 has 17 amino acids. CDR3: CATSRDLGNLVGNEQFL. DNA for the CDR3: TGTGCCACCAGCAGAGATCTGGGGAACCTAGTGGGCAATGAGCAGTTCCTC.

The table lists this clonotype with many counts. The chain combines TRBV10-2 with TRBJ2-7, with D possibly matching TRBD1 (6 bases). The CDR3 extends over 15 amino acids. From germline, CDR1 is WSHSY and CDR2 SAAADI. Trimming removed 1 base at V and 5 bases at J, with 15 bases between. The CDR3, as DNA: TGCGCCAGCAGTGAGTTAAACAGGGTGGCAAACGAGCAGTACTTC. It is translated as CASSELNRVANEQYF.

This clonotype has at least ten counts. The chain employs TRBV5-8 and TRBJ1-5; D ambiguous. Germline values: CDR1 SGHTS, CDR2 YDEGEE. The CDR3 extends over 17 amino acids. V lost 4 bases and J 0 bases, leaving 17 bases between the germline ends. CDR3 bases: TGTGCCAGCAGCCTGGGAGGGTCCAGCGATAGCAATCAGCCCCAGCATTTT. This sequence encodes CASSLGGSSDSNQPQHF.

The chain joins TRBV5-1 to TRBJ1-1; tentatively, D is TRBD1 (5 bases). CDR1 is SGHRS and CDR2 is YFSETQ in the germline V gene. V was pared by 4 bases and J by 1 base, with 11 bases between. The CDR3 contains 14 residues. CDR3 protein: CASSTGAGNTEAFF. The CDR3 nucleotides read TGCGCCAGCAGCACCGGGGCAGGGAACACTGAAGCTTTCTTT.

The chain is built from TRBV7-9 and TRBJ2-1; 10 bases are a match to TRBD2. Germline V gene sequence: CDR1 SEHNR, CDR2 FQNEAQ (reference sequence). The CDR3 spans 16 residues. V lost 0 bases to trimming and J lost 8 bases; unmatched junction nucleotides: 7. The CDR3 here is CASSLAAGGHLDEQFF. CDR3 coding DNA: TGTGCCAGCAGCTTAGCAGCGGGGGGGCATTTGGATGAGCAGTTCTTC.

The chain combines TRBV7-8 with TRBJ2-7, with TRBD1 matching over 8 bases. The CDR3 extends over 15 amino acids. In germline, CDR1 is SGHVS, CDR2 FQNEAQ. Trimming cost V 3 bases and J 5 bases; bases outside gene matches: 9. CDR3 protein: CASSFMDRASHEQYF. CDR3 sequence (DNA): TGTGCCAGCAGCTTCATGGACAGGGCCAGCCACGAGCAGTACTTC.

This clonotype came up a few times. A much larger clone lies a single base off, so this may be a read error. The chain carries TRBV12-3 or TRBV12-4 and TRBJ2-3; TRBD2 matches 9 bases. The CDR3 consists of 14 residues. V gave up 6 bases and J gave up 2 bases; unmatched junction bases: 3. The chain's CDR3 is CASSPSGTTDTQYF. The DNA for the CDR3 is TGTGCCAGCAGCCCTAGCGGGACCACAGATACGCAGTATTTT.

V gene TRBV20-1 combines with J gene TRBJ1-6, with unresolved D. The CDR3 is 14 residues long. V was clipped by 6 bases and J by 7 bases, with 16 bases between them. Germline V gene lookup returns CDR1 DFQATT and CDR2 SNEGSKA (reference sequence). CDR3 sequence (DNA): TGCAGTGCCCCTTGGGTCCCCGGGAATTCACCCCTCCACTTT. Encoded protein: CSAPWVPGNSPLHF.

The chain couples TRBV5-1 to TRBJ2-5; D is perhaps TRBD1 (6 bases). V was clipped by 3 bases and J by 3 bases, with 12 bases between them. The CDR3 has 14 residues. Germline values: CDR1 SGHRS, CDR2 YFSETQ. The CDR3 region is CASSSAAGEETQYF. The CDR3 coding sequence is TGCGCCAGCAGCTCCGCGGCAGGGGAAGAGACCCAGTACTTC.